Below, 5 T cell receptor beta chains from the same sample are listed, as sequenced in a study of shared clonotypes between healthy human individuals. Only in-frame clones appear in the TCRdb table, and some are missing; sequencing was by immunoSEQ multiplex PCR. In the table there are 530,000 or so clones, nearly 80% of which are singletons. Sequencing input: PBMCs. The source of these receptors is a middle-aged woman in good health. Some clones in this sample may be carry-over from other donors' samples.

The chain links TRBV5-5 to TRBJ2-1, with D hard to call. The CDR3 has 14 amino acids. Trimming shortened V by 2 bases and J by 9 bases, and 15 bases separated the two germline ends. Germline lookup yields CDR1 SGHKS and CDR2 YYEKEE (reference sequence). The CDR3 loop is CASSFLASIGEQFF. The CDR3 DNA is TGTGCCAGCAGCTTTTTAGCCTCAATCGGTGAGCAGTTCTTC.

The V call is TRBV11-3, the J call TRBJ2-1, with 8 bases identical to TRBD2. The germline gives CDR1 SGHNT, CDR2 YENEEA. The CDR3 has 15 amino acids. J lost 6 bases, V lost 5 bases, and 9 bases had no gene match. The CDR3 reads CASSTPGLVGNEQFF. The CDR3 coding sequence is TGTGCCAGCAGCACTCCGGGACTAGTTGGCAATGAGCAGTTCTTC.

The chain carries TRBV7-9 and TRBJ2-7, with 10 bases lining up with TRBD2. Per germline, CDR1 SEHNR and CDR2 FQNEAQ (reference sequence). V trimming: 5 bases; J trimming: 5 bases; junction bases outside the gene matches: 6. This CDR3 has 14 residues. CDR3 region: CASSPTLAGDEQYF. CDR3 sequence (DNA): TGTGCCAGCAGCCCCACCCTAGCGGGAGACGAGCAGTACTTC.

J is TRBJ2-1 and V is TRBV13; the match to TRBD2 covers 7 bases. CDR1 is PRHDT and CDR2 is FYEKMQ in the germline V gene (reference sequence). The length of the CDR3 is 18 residues. Trimming took 7 bases from V and 3 from J; bases not matched to a gene: 18. The CDR3: CASMNHGRTSAGYNEQFF. DNA for the CDR3: TGTGCCAGCATGAATCACGGCCGCACTAGCGCGGGCTACAATGAGCAGTTCTTC.

This chain links TRBV30 with TRBJ1-4; the D gene is possibly TRBD1 (6 bases). The V gene's germline CDR1 is GTSNPN and CDR2 SVGIG (reference sequence). Trimming left V 6 bases short and J 7 bases short, with 18 bases between. The CDR3 length is 14 residues. The CDR3 spells CACLRGGDTEKLFF. CDR3 nucleotides: TGTGCCTGCCTCCGGGGTGGGGACACTGAAAAACTGTTTTTT. Variable domain in full (rest from reference TRBV30 and TRBJ1-4): SQTIHQWPATLVQPVGSPLSLECTVEGTSNPNLYWYRQAAGRGLQLLFYSVGIGQISSEVPQNLSASRPQDRQFILSSKKLLLSDSGFYLCACLRGGDTEKLFFGSGTQLSVL.